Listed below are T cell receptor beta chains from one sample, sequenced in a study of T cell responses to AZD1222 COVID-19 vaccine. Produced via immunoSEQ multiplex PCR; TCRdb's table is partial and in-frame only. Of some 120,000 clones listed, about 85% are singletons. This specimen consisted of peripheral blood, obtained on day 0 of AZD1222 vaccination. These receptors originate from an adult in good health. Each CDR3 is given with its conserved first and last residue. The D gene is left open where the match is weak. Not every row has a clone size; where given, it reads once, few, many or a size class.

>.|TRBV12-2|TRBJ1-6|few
TGTGCAAGTCGCCCCGATAACAGGGGGTCCACAGGCGCACCCCTCCACTTT
CASRPDNRGSTGAPLHF
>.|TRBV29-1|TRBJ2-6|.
TGCAGCGTTGATTTTCCGGCTGGGGCCAACGTCCTGACTTTC
CSVDFPAGANVLTF
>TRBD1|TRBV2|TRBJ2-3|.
TGTGCCAGCAGGGACAGGGCAGATACGCAGTATTTT
CASRDRADTQYF
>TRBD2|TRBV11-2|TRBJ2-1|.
TGTGCCAGCAGCTTAGGAGCGGGGGGGAACAATGAGCAGTTCTTC
CASSLGAGGNNEQFF
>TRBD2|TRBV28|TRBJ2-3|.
TGTGCCAGCAGTTTATCCGGGGGGAGCACAGATACGCAGTATTTT
CASSLSGGSTDTQYF
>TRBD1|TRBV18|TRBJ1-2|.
TGTGCCAGCTCACCCGGGGCTGGACAGGTTGATGGCTACACCTTC
CASSPGAGQVDGYTF
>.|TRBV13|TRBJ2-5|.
TGTGCCAGCAGCTTAGACAATAAAGAGACCCAGTACTTC
CASSLDNKETQYF
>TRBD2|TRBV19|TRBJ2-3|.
TGTGCCAGTAGGCAGGGACTAACTAGCACAGATACGCAGTATTTT
CASRQGLTSTDTQYF
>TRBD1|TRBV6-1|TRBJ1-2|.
TGTGCCAGCAGTGAAGCCCCCGGGACAGTAAACTATGGCTACACCTTC
CASSEAPGTVNYGYTF
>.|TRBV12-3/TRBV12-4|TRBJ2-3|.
TGTGCCAGCAGTTTACACGGCACAGATACGCAGTATTTT
CASSLHGTDTQYF
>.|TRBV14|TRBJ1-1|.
TGTGCCAGCAGCCTGAGCGGGGGGAACACTGAAGCTTTCTTT
CASSLSGGNTEAFF
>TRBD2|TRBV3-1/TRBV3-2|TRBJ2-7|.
TGTGCCAGCAGCCCCCCGACTAGCGGTTACTCCTACGAGCAGTACTTC
CASSPPTSGYSYEQYF
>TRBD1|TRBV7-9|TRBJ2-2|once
TGTGCCAGCAGCTCATACAGGGGTGAAGCCGGGGAGCTGTTTTTT
CASSSYRGEAGELFF